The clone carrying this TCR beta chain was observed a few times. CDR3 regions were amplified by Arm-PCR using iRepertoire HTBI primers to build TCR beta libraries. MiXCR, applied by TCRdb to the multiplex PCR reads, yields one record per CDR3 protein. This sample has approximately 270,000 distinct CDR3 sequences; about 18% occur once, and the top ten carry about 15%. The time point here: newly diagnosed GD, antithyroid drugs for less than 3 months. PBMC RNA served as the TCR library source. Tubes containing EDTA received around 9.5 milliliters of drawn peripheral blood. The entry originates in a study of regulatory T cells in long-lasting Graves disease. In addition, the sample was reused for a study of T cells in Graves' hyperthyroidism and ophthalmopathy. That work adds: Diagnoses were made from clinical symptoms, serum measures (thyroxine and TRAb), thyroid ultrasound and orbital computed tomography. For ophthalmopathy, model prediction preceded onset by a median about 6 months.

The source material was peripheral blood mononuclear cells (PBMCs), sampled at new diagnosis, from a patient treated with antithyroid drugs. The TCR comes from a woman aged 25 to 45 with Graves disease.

The CDR3 bases are TGTGCCAGTCAGGGAGCTAACTATGGCTACACCTTC. Amino acid sequence: CASQGANYGYTF. The J gene is TRBJ1-2, the V gene TRBV2; D is possibly TRBD1 (5 bases). The germline V gene has CDR1 SNHLY and CDR2 FYNNEI. The CDR3 extends over 12 amino acids. The V gene lost 9 bases and the J gene lost 0 bases, with 8 bases spanning the gap.